This TCR beta chain was recovered during a study of blood T cell repertoires in COVID-19. The CDR3 runs to 11 residues. From germline, CDR1 is LNHDA and CDR2 SQIVND (reference sequence). Between the trimmed V and J ends, which lost 9 bases and 4 bases, there was a span of 9 bases. Clones were sequenced by immunoSEQ multiplex PCR, and TCRdb holds only the in-frame ones, with some missing. The table records around 270,000 clones, about 85% of them present only once. This clone has more than one count but fewer than ten. The source material was peripheral blood. This clonotype was obtained from a man aged 55 to 70 with acute or convalescent COVID-19. V and J are TRBV19 and TRBJ1-2; unclear D gene. This CDR3 reads CASNQFYGYTF. The CDR3 coding sequence is TGTGCCAGCAACCAGTTCTATGGCTACACCTTC.